This T cell receptor (beta chain) was sequenced during a study of Ad26.COV2.S vaccination and SARS-CoV-2 variants. Overall study: Doses of Ad26.COV2.S were injected into muscle once or twice, 56 days apart. Study conclusions and caveats: Total responses of T cells may have been underestimated by the analyses of TCR breadth and depth. After vaccination, substantial breadth of spike-specific CD8+ and CD4+ responses was reported.

Germline V CDR1 and CDR2: MNHEY, SMNVEV (reference sequence). Between the trimmed V and J ends, which lost 5 bases and 0 bases, there was a span of 8 bases. CDR3 size: 14 residues. Sequencing was performed with immunoSEQ multiplex PCR; in TCRdb, only in-frame clones are kept and a portion is missing. Here the sample spans 200,000 to 250,000 clones, roughly 90% being singletons. Regarding treatment: roughly 19 received Ad26.COV2.S at low or high dose, single or two shots; about 5 received placebo; per-sample allocation not given. Each sample was drawn 63 days after the first injection (of vaccine or placebo). As for this clone: Its target is unknown.

Sequencing was performed on peripheral blood, taken in a trial of Ad26.COV2.S vaccine versus placebo. J is TRBJ1-3 and V is TRBV27; no clear D gene. The source of this sequence is a person aged 18-60 years who received the Ad26.COV2.S COVID-19 vaccine or a placebo. The CDR3 bases are TGTGCCAGCAGTCCCGGCCTCTCTGGAAACACCATATATTTT. It encodes CASSPGLSGNTIYF.